The table lists the clone carrying this TCR beta chain with a count of one. Its matching antigen is unknown. Each of the CD4+ naive, central memory, regulatory and stem cell-like memory populations was sorted via CD45RO/CCR7/CD25/CD127/CD95/CD27. The CDR3 sequence is 13 residues long. Per the germline V gene, CDR1 is KGHSH and CDR2 is LQKENI. V lost 4 bases to trimming and J lost 2 bases, with 8 bases between them. The data belong to a study of beta chain features in type 1 diabetes. Study-level points and caveats: A greater similarity of naive, central memory and Treg TCRB repertoires was seen among patients than among healthy donors. There were fewer insertions and more deletions at the VDJ junctions of type 1 diabetes patients. Among patients with Type 1 diabetes, TCRB CDR3s were moderately but significantly shorter in every one of the four CD4+ subsets.

The authors reverse transcribed all of the isolated RNA, so sequencing captured expressed TCRB transcripts. Roughly 3.5 million reads per sample on average were obtained from naive, central memory and regulatory T cell samples. Using immunoSEQ multiplex PCR, the repertoire was profiled, and TCRdb retains in-frame clones only, with some absent. The sample yields approximately 170,000 clones, approximately 62% seen once. The source material was naive CD4+ T cells from blood. The source of this sequence is a man in his thirties or forties with type 1 diabetes. The gene calls are TRBV18 and TRBJ2-5; TRBD1 might be the D (6 bases). DNA for the CDR3: TGTGCCAGCTCACGAGGACAGCAAGAGACCCAGTACTTC. Amino acid sequence: CASSRGQQETQYF.